These T cell receptor beta chains were read from a single sample in a study of shared clonotypes between healthy human individuals. The assay was immunoSEQ multiplex PCR, and TCRdb's table has in-frame clones only and misses some. This sample has some 2,400,000 clones; around 95% occur once, and the top ten carry roughly 0.13%. Input material: naive CD4+ T cells sorted from blood. These receptors were collected from a young man in good health. The CDR3 runs from the conserved cysteine through the conserved F or W. The D gene is left open where the match is weak. The size entry is marked missing in some rows and otherwise reads once, few, many or a size class.

V gene: TRBV6-6; J gene: TRBJ1-2; D gene: -; clone size: -; CDR3 DNA: TGTGCCAGCAGTTACGGACACCGGCCGGCTGGCTACACCTTC; CDR3 protein: CASSYGHRPAGYTF
V gene: TRBV5-1; J gene: TRBJ2-3; D gene: -; clone size: -; CDR3 DNA: TGCGCCAGCAGCTTAACCACGGGGGCTAGCACAGATACGCAGTATTTT; CDR3 protein: CASSLTTGASTDTQYF
V gene: TRBV10-1; J gene: TRBJ2-3; D gene: TRBD2; clone size: -; CDR3 DNA: TGCGCCAGCAGTGAAGGGACTATCCCTACTACGCAGTATTTT; CDR3 protein: CASSEGTIPTTQYF
V gene: TRBV7-8; J gene: TRBJ2-7; D gene: -; clone size: -; CDR3 DNA: TGTGCCAGCAGCTTAGAAGGGGTCTCCGAGCAGTACTTC; CDR3 protein: CASSLEGVSEQYF
V gene: TRBV2; J gene: TRBJ2-7; D gene: -; clone size: -; CDR3 DNA: TGTGCCACCAAAGGAACAGAAACCCCCTACGAGCAGTACTTC; CDR3 protein: CATKGTETPYEQYF
V gene: TRBV6-5; J gene: TRBJ2-7; D gene: TRBD1; clone size: -; CDR3 DNA: TGTGCCAGCAGTTACGCCAGGGGGTACGAGCAGTACTTC; CDR3 protein: CASSYARGYEQYF
V gene: TRBV7-6; J gene: TRBJ2-1; D gene: TRBD2; clone size: -; CDR3 DNA: TGTGCCAGCAGCTGGATCGAAGCGGGAGTCGGTGATGAGCAGTTCTTC; CDR3 protein: CASSWIEAGVGDEQFF
V gene: TRBV5-6; J gene: TRBJ2-7; D gene: TRBD1; clone size: -; CDR3 DNA: TGTGCCAGCAGCCACTGGACAGGGGGTACCTACGAGCAGTACTTC; CDR3 protein: CASSHWTGGTYEQYF
V gene: TRBV27; J gene: TRBJ1-4; D gene: -; clone size: -; CDR3 DNA: TGTGCCAGCTCTATTTCCGGGACGGGAGGGGAAAAACTGTTTTTT; CDR3 protein: CASSISGTGGEKLFF
V gene: TRBV5-1; J gene: TRBJ1-1; D gene: -; clone size: -; CDR3 DNA: TGCGCCAGCAGCTATACAGCCCCGGGGACTGAAGCTTTCTTT; CDR3 protein: CASSYTAPGTEAFF
V gene: TRBV9; J gene: TRBJ1-5; D gene: -; clone size: -; CDR3 DNA: TGTGCCAGCAGCGTAGGTGCGGCGGAGAATCAGCCCCAGCATTTT; CDR3 protein: CASSVGAAENQPQHF
V gene: TRBV10-3; J gene: TRBJ1-3; D gene: -; clone size: -; CDR3 DNA: TGTGCCATCAGTGGTAGTATGGGATACGGAAACACCATATATTTT; CDR3 protein: CAISGSMGYGNTIYF
V gene: TRBV6-1; J gene: TRBJ1-2; D gene: -; clone size: -; CDR3 DNA: TGTGCCAGCAGTTCCGGTGGGCCTCCTAACTATGGCTACACCTTC; CDR3 protein: CASSSGGPPNYGYTF
V gene: TRBV7-9; J gene: TRBJ1-1; D gene: -; clone size: -; CDR3 DNA: TGTGCCAGCAGCCCGGGGTCTTCCATGAACACTGAAGCTTTCTTT; CDR3 protein: CASSPGSSMNTEAFF
V gene: TRBV11-2; J gene: TRBJ1-3; D gene: -; clone size: -; CDR3 DNA: TGTGCCAGCAGCTTACTTGCATTCGGGAGTACCATATATTTT; CDR3 protein: CASSLLAFGSTIYF
V gene: TRBV6-6; J gene: TRBJ2-7; D gene: -; clone size: -; CDR3 DNA: TGTGCCAGCAGTTCGGTTAGCGGCACCTACGAGCAGTACTTC; CDR3 protein: CASSSVSGTYEQYF
V gene: TRBV4-1; J gene: TRBJ2-2; D gene: TRBD1; clone size: -; CDR3 DNA: TGCGCCAGCAGCCAACCAGACAGGGGCACCACCGGGGAGCTGTTTTTT; CDR3 protein: CASSQPDRGTTGELFF
V gene: TRBV10-1; J gene: TRBJ2-1; D gene: -; clone size: -; CDR3 DNA: TGCGCCAGCAGTGAGGGCAGACGACGTACGAATGAGCAGTTCTTC; CDR3 protein: CASSEGRRRTNEQFF
V gene: TRBV2; J gene: TRBJ1-4; D gene: TRBD1; clone size: once; CDR3 DNA: TGTGCCAGCAGTCAGGACAGGGCCCTTGGAAAACTGTTTTTT; CDR3 protein: CASSQDRALGKLFF
V gene: TRBV28; J gene: TRBJ1-5; D gene: -; clone size: -; CDR3 DNA: TGTGCCAGCAGGCGAGGCGGTTCCAATCAGCCCCAGCATTTT; CDR3 protein: CASRRGGSNQPQHF